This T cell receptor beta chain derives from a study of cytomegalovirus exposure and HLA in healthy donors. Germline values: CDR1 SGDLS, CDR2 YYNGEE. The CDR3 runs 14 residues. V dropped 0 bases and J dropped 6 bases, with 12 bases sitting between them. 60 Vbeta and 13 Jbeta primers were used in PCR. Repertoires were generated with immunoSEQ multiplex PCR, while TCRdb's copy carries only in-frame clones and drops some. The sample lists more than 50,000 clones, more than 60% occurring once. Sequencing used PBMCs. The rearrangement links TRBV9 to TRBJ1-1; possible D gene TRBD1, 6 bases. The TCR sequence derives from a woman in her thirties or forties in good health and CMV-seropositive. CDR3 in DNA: TGTGCCAGCAGCGTAGCCCAGGGGAGGGCTGAAGCTTTCTTT. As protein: CASSVAQGRAEAFF. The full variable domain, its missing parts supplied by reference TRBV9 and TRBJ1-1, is DSGVTQTPKHLITATGQRVTLRCSPRSGDLSVYWYQQSLDQGLQFLIQYYNGEERAKGNILERFSAQQFPDLHSELNLSSLELGDSALYFCASSVAQGRAEAFFGQGTRLTVV.